A single sample gave rise to the 20 T cell receptor beta chains below, sequenced in a study of T cells in Graves' hyperthyroidism and ophthalmopathy. Amplification of TCR beta CDR3 regions used RNA as the template. First-round RT-PCR of the TCR CDR3 relied on the HTBI primer set. TCRdb analysed the multiplex PCR reads with MiXCR anew, one entry per CDR3 protein. The sample yields around 500,000 distinct CDR3 sequences, 11% to 15% seen once. The sequenced sample was blood. These receptors were taken from a woman between 35 and 50 years old with Graves' hyperthyroidism.

The chain employs TRBV19 and TRBJ2-2; 9 bases are a match to TRBD2. J lost 5 bases, V lost 4 bases, and 5 bases had no gene match. This CDR3 spans 15 amino acids. Germline V CDR1 and CDR2: LNHDA, SQIVND (reference sequence). CDR3 in DNA: TGTGCCAGTAGTAATAGCGGGAGTTATACCGGGGAGCTGTTTTTT. This sequence encodes CASSNSGSYTGELFF.

As to this clonotype: At one boundary the junction diverges from the germline segment, which might be a read error. The genes are TRBV5-6 and TRBJ2-7, with D possibly TRBD2 on 6 matching bases. Germline CDR1 and CDR2: SGHDT and YYEEEE. This CDR3 has 13 residues. CDR3 loop: CVSSRDGSYEQYF. The CDR3, as DNA: TGTGTCAGCAGCCGGGACGGGAGTTACGAGCAGTACTTC. Supplemented by reference TRBV5-6 and TRBJ2-7, the full variable domain reads DAGVTQSPTHLIKTRGQQVTLRCSPKSGHDTVSWYQQALGQGPQFIFQYYEEEERQRGNFPDRFSGHQFPNYSSELNVNALLLGDSALYLCVSSRDGSYEQYFGPGTRLTVT.

This clonotype showed up many times. The chain links TRBV7-2 to TRBJ1-6; no definite D call. The germline V and J ends were trimmed by 0 bases and 0 bases, with 9 bases remaining between them. Per germline, CDR1 SGHTA and CDR2 FQGNSA. CDR3 size: 17 residues. The CDR3 here is CASSLASQSSYNSPLHF. The CDR3 region has the DNA TGTGCCAGCAGCTTAGCGAGTCAGAGCTCCTATAATTCACCCCTCCACTTT.

This clonotype came up a few times. A read error may account for a junction end that differs from germline. The chain recombines TRBV11-3 with TRBJ2-1; D not certain. The CDR3 spans 17 residues. Per germline, CDR1 SGHNT and CDR2 YENEEA. The CDR3 reads CASSLDSSGSVYDEQFF. CDR3 coding DNA: TGTGCCAGCAGCTTAGATTCCAGTGGGTCGGTCTACGATGAGCAGTTCTTC.

This clonotype was picked up many times. The V gene is TRBV12-3 or TRBV12-4, the J gene TRBJ2-5; maybe TRBD2 (5 bases). The ends were cut back, 7 bases at V and 4 bases at J, with 13 bases in the middle. The CDR3 consists of 13 residues. Here the CDR3 reads CASTPAGPETQYF. The CDR3 region has the DNA TGTGCCAGCACCCCGGCGGGCCCAGAGACCCAGTACTTC.

This clonotype was recorded at least ten times. This chain uses TRBV30 with TRBJ1-2; D remains unclear. The V gene lost 3 bases and the J gene lost 0 bases, with 8 bases spanning the gap. The CDR3 spans 13 residues. Looked up from germline, CDR1 is GTSNPN and CDR2 is SVGIG (reference sequence). CDR3 region: CAWRNMPNYGYTF. CDR3 bases: TGTGCCTGGAGAAACATGCCTAACTATGGCTACACCTTC.

This clonotype was counted a few times. V usage is TRBV3-1 and J usage is TRBJ1-6, with a possible D match to TRBD1 (5 bases). The CDR3 consists of 14 residues. The germline V gene has CDR1 LGHDT and CDR2 YNNKEL (reference sequence). V was clipped by 3 bases and J by 9 bases, with 12 bases between them. This chain's CDR3 is CASSQAGSGSPLHF. The DNA for the CDR3 is TGTGCCAGCAGCCAGGCAGGGTCCGGTTCACCCCTCCACTTT.

This clonotype was observed at least ten times. This chain joins TRBV2 and TRBJ2-1; D not resolved. CDR3 length equals 15 residues. Germline V lookup: CDR1 SNHLY, CDR2 FYNNEI. Trimming pared 10 bases from V and 8 bases from J, leaving 24 bases between. CDR3 in DNA: TGTGCCACCGCCCTGCCCCGTAGAAGGTACCATGAGCAGTTCTTC. Translated, it gives CATALPRRRYHEQFF.

This clonotype was counted many times. The DNA of the CDR3 is TGCAGTGCCAAAGCCGACAGGGACGAGCAGTACTTC. Translation: CSAKADRDEQYF. This chain links TRBV20-1 with TRBJ2-7, with 7 bases lining up with TRBD1. Germline V CDR1 and CDR2: DFQATT, SNEGSKA (reference sequence). CDR3 length: 12 amino acids. The ends lost 6 bases at V and 5 bases at J; junction bases unmatched: 7.

This clonotype turned up a few times. The rearrangement uses TRBV10-2 and TRBJ2-7; either TRBD1 or TRBD2 may fit D (5 bases each). V was pared by 5 bases and J by 5 bases, with 13 bases between. The CDR3 covers 13 residues. CDR1 WSHSY and CDR2 SAAADI come from the germline V gene. The CDR3: CASSSGTRNEQYF. CDR3 nucleotide sequence: TGCGCCAGCAGTTCCGGGACGAGGAACGAGCAGTACTTC.

This clonotype appeared many times. This chain's CDR3 is CASSYPARDPANTEAFF. In nucleotides, the CDR3 is TGTGCCAGCAGTTACCCCGCCAGGGATCCTGCCAACACTGAAGCTTTCTTT. V usage is TRBV6-6 and J usage is TRBJ1-1, with D tentatively TRBD1 (5 bases). CDR1 is MNHNY and CDR2 is SVGAGI in the germline V gene (reference sequence). Between the trimmed V and J ends, which lost 2 bases and 2 bases, there was a span of 18 bases. The CDR3 contains 17 residues.

This clonotype was recorded at least ten times. The rearrangement uses TRBV11-2 and TRBJ2-1; the D is unclear. Trimming stripped 3 bases from V and 2 bases from J, with 17 bases between. This CDR3 is 17 amino acids long. Germline V gene data show CDR1 as SGHAT and CDR2 as FQNNGV. CDR3 loop: CASSFTPGGVPYNEQFF. CDR3 coding DNA: TGTGCCAGCAGCTTCACCCCCGGTGGGGTTCCCTACAATGAGCAGTTCTTC.

J is TRBJ2-1 and V is TRBV15, with 11 bases that match TRBD2. The CDR3 runs 17 residues. CDR1 is LNHNV, CDR2 YYDKDF, per germline (reference sequence). V lost 3 bases, J lost 1 base, and 5 bases stayed unmatched. The CDR3 region has the DNA TGTGCCACCAGCAGGTCCGGACTAGCGGGTTCCTACAATGAGCAGTTCTTC. It is translated as CATSRSGLAGSYNEQFF.

This clonotype has at least ten counts. This chain uses TRBV2 with TRBJ1-1; a weak D match, TRBD1 (5 bases). Germline-derived CDR1 and CDR2 are SNHLY and FYNNEI. V lost 9 bases, J lost 4 bases, and 9 bases lay in between. The CDR3 consists of 11 residues. The CDR3 sequence is CASTGGTEAFF. In DNA, the CDR3 is TGTGCCAGTACGGGGGGCACTGAAGCTTTCTTT.

This clonotype occurred a few times. This chain joins TRBV3-1 and TRBJ1-6, with D uncertain. The V gene's germline CDR1 is LGHDT and CDR2 YNNKEL (reference sequence). This CDR3 is built from 16 residues. V was cut by 0 bases and J by 2 bases, with 8 bases left in between. CDR3 sequence (DNA): TGTGCCAGCAGCCAAGAACGAAGTACCTATAATTCACCCCTCCACTTT. This sequence encodes CASSQERSTYNSPLHF. Combining the CDR3 with reference TRBV3-1 and TRBJ1-6 gives the whole variable domain DTAVSQTPKYLVTQMGNDKSIKCEQNLGHDTMYWYKQDSKKFLKIMFSYNNKELIINETVPNRFSPKSPDKAHLNLHINSLELGDSAVYFCASSQERSTYNSPLHFGNGTRLTVT.

This clonotype was observed at least ten times. The chain is built from TRBV2 and TRBJ1-1, with D tentatively TRBD1 (5 bases). CDR3 length equals 14 residues. Trimming stripped 6 bases from V and 7 bases from J, with 18 bases between. The germline CDR1 and CDR2 sequences are SNHLY and FYNNEI. The CDR3 DNA reads TGTGCCAGCAGGCCCGGGCAGGGATTCGGTGAAGCTTTCTTT. Translating gives CASRPGQGFGEAFF.

This clonotype was detected many times. The V and J genes are TRBV27 and TRBJ2-2, with 12 bases fitting TRBD1. Germline V CDR1 and CDR2: MNHEY, SMNVEV (reference sequence). This CDR3 contains 15 residues. Trimming at V came to 6 bases and at J to 4 bases, leaving 3 bases not matched to a gene. The CDR3 protein is CASRLGQGATGELFF. In DNA form, the CDR3 reads TGTGCCAGCAGGTTGGGACAGGGGGCCACCGGGGAGCTGTTTTTT.

The rearrangement joins TRBV5-6 to TRBJ2-7, with 7 bases that match TRBD2. The CDR3 length is 14 residues. Germline CDR1 is SGHDT and CDR2 is YYEEEE. V shed 4 bases, J shed 4 bases, and the junction held 8 bases outside the gene matches. This CDR3 reads CASSAAGDGYEQYF. As DNA, the CDR3 is TGTGCCAGCAGCGCCGCGGGGGACGGATACGAGCAGTACTTC.

CDR3 in amino acids: CATSDFQKTGADTGELFF. CDR3 nucleotide sequence: TGTGCCACCAGTGATTTCCAAAAGACCGGGGCGGACACCGGGGAGCTGTTTTTT. The chain combines TRBV24-1 with TRBJ2-2, with D possibly being TRBD1 or TRBD2 (5 bases each). The ends were cut back, 1 base at V and 3 bases at J, with 17 bases in the middle. Germline V gene data show CDR1 as KGHDR and CDR2 as SFDVKD. This CDR3 spans 18 amino acids.

This clonotype was recorded a few times. V usage is TRBV29-1 and J usage is TRBJ2-1; 14 nucleotides agree with TRBD2. Germline-derived CDR1 and CDR2 are SQVTM and ANQGSEA. The CDR3 runs to 14 residues. Losses at the gene ends were 3 bases for V and 7 bases for J; bases not matched to a gene: 2. The CDR3 spells CSVEGLAGDNEQFF. The CDR3 coding sequence is TGCAGCGTTGAGGGACTAGCGGGGGATAATGAGCAGTTCTTC.